Included here is one T cell receptor (beta chain) sequence, with context. Clones were sequenced by immunoSEQ multiplex PCR, and TCRdb holds only the in-frame ones, with some missing. The sample includes 25,000 to 30,000 clones, 65% to 90% of them seen just once. This sample was included in a study of control samples from healthy donors and cancer patients. This CDR3 has 16 residues. Germline V lookup: CDR1 LNHDA, CDR2 SQIVND (reference sequence). The V and J ends lost 5 bases and 3 bases, in that order; junction bases with no gene match: 8. This chain links TRBV19 with TRBJ2-1, with 9 bases that match TRBD2. This receptor was taken from a woman between 55 and 75 years old with head and neck cancer. What was sequenced was PBMCs. The CDR3: CASSHLAGPYYNEQFF. DNA for the CDR3: TGTGCCAGTAGTCATCTAGCGGGACCCTACTACAATGAGCAGTTCTTC.